This entry describes one TCR beta chain. These data originate in a study of blood T cell repertoires in COVID-19. Background on the study: Samples of COVID-19 (acute and convalescent) were obtained from the United States, Italy and Spain.

Original data processing: For nucleated cells, counts were estimated from reference gene primer amplification. The assay was immunoSEQ multiplex PCR, and TCRdb's table has in-frame clones only and misses some. The D gene and trimming were derived from the DNA, and the V and J assignments and clone size from that table. The sample records about 180,000 clones, approximately 85% being singletons. Germline assignment: CDR1 LGHDT and CDR2 YNNKEL (reference sequence). The CDR3 totals 14 residues. Trimming cost V 5 bases and J 3 bases; bases outside gene matches: 3. This receptor was obtained from a man between 60 and 70 years old with acute or convalescent COVID-19. The V and J genes are TRBV3-1 (or the pseudogene TRBV3-2) and TRBJ2-7; 11 nucleotides line up with TRBD1. Material for sequencing was peripheral blood. The CDR3 nucleotides read TGTGCCAGCAGCTCCGGGACAGGGGGCTACGAGCAGTACTTC. It yields the protein CASSSGTGGYEQYF.